This record covers a single T cell receptor (beta chain). The sample belongs to a study of blood T cell repertoires in COVID-19. Overall study context: Specimens from acute and convalescent COVID-19 originated in the United States, Italy and Spain. The cDNA or gDNA used as material had been derived from T cells, B-cell-depleted T cells, or PBMCs.

Original processing notes: Using reference gene primer amplification, nucleated cell counts were estimated. Assay used: immunoSEQ multiplex PCR; TCRdb lists only in-frame clones, some missing. The DNA gave D and trimming, while V, J and clone size come from that table. The repertoire holds over 70,000 clones, with 80% as singletons. The CDR3 sequence is 12 residues long. Trimming took 1 base from V and 3 from J; bases not matched to a gene: 0. The germline CDR1 and CDR2 sequences are GTSNPN and SVGIG (reference sequence). This receptor was identified in a woman aged 70 to 79 with acute or convalescent COVID-19. The chain links TRBV30 to TRBJ2-7; 7 bases are a match to TRBD2. The sequenced material came from peripheral blood. As DNA, the CDR3 is TGTGCCTGGAGTGGGGGGGGCTACGAGCAGTACTTC. Protein: CAWSGGGYEQYF.